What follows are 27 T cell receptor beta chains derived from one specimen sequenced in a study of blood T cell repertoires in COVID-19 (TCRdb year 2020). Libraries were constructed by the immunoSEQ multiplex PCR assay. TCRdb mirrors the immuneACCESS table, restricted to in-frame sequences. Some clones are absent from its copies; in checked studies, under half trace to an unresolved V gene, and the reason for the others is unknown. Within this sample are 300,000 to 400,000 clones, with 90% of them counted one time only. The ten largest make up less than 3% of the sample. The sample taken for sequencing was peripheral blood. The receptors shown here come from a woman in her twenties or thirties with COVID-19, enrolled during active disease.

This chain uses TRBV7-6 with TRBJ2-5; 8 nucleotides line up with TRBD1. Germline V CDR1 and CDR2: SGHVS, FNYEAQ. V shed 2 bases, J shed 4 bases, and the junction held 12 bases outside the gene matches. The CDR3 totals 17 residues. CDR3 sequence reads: CASSLQTRGRLGETQYF. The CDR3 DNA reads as TGTGCCAGCAGCTTACAGACCAGGGGGCGGTTAGGAGAGACCCAGTACTTC.

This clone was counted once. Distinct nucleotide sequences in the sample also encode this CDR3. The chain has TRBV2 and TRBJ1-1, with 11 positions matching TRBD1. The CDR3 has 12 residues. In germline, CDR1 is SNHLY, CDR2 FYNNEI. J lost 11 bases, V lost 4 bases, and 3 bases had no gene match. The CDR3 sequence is CASSVGDRGAFF. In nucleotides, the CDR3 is TGTGCCAGCAGTGTGGGGGACAGGGGGGCTTTCTTT.

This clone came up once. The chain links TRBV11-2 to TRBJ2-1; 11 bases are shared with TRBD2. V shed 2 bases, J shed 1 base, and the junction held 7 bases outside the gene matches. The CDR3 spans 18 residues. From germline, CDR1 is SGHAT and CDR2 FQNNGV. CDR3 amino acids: CASSLMGLAAFSYNEQFF. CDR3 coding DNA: TGTGCCAGCAGCTTAATGGGACTAGCGGCCTTTTCCTACAATGAGCAGTTCTTC. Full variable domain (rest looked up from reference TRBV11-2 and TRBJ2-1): EAGVAQSPRYKIIEKRQSVAFWCNPISGHATLYWYQQILGQGPKLLIQFQNNGVVDDSQLPKDRFSAERLKGVDSTLKIQPAKLEDSAVYLCASSLMGLAAFSYNEQFFGPGTRLTVL.

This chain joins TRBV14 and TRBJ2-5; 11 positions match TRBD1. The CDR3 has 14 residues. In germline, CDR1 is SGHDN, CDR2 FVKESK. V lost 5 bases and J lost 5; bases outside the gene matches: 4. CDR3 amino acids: CASSKDRGLETQYF. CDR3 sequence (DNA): TGTGCCAGCAGCAAGGACAGGGGGCTCGAGACCCAGTACTTC.

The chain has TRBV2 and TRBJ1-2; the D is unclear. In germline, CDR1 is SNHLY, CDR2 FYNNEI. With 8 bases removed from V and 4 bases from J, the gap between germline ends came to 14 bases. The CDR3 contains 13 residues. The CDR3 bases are TGTGCCAGCTTTGTGGGCGTAGGCTATGGCTACACCTTC. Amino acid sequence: CASFVGVGYGYTF.

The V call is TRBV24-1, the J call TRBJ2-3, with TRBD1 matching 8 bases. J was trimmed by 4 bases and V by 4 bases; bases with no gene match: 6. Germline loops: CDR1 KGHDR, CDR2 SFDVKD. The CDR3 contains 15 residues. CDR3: CATSDPGQGSDTQYF. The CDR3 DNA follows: TGTGCCACCAGTGACCCCGGACAGGGTTCAGATACGCAGTATTTT.

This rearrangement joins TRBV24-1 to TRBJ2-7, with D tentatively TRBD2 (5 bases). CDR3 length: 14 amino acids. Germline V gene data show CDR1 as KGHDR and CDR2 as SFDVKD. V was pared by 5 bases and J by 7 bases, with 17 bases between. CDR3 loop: CATSGGTAVKEQYF. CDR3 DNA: TGTGCCACCAGTGGGGGAACAGCGGTGAAAGAGCAGTACTTC.

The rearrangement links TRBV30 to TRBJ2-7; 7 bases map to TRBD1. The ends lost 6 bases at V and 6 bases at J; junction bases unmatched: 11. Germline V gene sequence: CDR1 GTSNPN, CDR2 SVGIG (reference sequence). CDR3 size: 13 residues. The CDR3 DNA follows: TGTGCCTGTCTCGGACAGGCCAAGGGCGAGCAGTACTTC. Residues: CACLGQAKGEQYF. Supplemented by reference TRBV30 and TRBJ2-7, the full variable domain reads SQTIHQWPATLVQPVGSPLSLECTVEGTSNPNLYWYRQAAGRGLQLLFYSVGIGQISSEVPQNLSASRPQDRQFILSSKKLLLSDSGFYLCACLGQAKGEQYFGPGTRLTVT.

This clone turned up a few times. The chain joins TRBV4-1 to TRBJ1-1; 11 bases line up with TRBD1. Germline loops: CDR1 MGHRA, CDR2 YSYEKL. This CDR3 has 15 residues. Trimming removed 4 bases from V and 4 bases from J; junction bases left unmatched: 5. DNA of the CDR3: TGCGCCAGCAGCCTACCCGGGACAGGGGGCACTGAAGCTTTCTTT. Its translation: CASSLPGTGGTEAFF.

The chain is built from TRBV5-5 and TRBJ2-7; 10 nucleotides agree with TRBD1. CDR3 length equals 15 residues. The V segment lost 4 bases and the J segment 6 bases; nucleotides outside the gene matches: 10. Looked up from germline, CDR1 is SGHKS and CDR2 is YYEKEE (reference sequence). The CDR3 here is CASSPPGQGSLEQYF. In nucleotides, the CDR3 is TGTGCCAGCAGCCCACCGGGACAGGGGTCGCTCGAGCAGTACTTC.

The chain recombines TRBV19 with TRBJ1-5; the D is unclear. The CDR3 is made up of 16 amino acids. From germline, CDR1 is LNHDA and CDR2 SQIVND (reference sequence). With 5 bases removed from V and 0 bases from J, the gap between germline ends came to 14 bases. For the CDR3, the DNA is TGTGCCAGTAGTCCCTCCGCGGCAAGTAGCAATCAGCCCCAGCATTTT. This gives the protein CASSPSAASSNQPQHF.

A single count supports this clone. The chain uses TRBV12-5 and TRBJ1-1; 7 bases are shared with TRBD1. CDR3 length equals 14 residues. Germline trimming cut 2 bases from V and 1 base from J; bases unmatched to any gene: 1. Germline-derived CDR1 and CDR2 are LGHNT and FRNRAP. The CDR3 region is CASGLQGGNTEAFF. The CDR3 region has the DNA TGTGCTAGTGGTTTGCAGGGGGGGAACACTGAAGCTTTCTTT. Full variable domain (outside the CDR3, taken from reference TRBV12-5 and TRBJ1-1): DARVTQTPRHKVTEMGQEVTMRCQPILGHNTVFWYRQTMMQGLELLAYFRNRAPLDDSGMPKDRFSAEMPDATLATLKIQPSEPRDSAVYFCASGLQGGNTEAFFGQGTRLTVV.

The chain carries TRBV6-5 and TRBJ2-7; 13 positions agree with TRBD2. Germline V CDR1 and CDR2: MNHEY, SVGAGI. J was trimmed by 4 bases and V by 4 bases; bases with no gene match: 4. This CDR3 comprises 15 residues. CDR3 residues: CASSFWTSGGYEQYF. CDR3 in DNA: TGTGCCAGCAGTTTCTGGACTAGCGGGGGTTACGAGCAGTACTTC.

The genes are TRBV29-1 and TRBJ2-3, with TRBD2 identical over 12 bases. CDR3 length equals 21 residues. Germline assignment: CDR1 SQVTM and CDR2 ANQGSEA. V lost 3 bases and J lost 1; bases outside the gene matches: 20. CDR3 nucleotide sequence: TGCAGCGTTGAGGGGCCTACAGGGGGCCTAGCGGGAGGGCCTCGCACAGATACGCAGTATTTT. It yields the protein CSVEGPTGGLAGGPRTDTQYF.

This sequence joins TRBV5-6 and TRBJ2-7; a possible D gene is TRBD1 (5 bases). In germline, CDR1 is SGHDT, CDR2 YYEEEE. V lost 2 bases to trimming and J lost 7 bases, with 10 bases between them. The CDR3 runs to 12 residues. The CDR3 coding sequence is TGTGCCAGCAGCTTAGGGGCTAAAGAGCAGTACTTC. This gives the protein CASSLGAKEQYF.

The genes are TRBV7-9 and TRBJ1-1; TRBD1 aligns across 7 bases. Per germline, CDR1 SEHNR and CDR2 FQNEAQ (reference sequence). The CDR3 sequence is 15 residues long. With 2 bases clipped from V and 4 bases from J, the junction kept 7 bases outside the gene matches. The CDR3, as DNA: TGTGCCAGCAGCTTAAGAGACAGGGTTAGCACTGAAGCTTTCTTT. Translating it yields CASSLRDRVSTEAFF.

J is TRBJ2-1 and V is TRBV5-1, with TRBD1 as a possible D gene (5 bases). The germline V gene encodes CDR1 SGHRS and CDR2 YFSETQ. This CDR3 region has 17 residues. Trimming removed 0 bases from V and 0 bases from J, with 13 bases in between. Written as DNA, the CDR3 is TGCGCCAGCAGCTTGGGGGTTTTCACAGGCTCCTACAATGAGCAGTTCTTC. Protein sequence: CASSLGVFTGSYNEQFF.

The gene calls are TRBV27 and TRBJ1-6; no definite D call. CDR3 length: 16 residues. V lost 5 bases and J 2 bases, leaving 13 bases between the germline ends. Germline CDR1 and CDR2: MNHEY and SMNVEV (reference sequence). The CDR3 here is CASSPSLGAYNSPLHF. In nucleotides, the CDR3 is TGTGCCAGCAGTCCCTCTCTAGGCGCCTATAATTCACCCCTCCACTTT.

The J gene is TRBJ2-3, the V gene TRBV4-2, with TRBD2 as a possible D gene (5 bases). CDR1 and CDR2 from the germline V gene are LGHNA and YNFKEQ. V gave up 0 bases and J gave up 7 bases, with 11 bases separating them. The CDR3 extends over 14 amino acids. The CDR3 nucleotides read TGTGCCAGCAGCCAAGAGGATAGCGTCAATACGCAGTATTTT. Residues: CASSQEDSVNTQYF.

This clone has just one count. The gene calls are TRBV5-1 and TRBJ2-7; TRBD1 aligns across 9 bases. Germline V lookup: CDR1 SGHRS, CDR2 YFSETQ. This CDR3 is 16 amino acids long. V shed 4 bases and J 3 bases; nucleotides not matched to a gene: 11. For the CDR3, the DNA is TGCGCCAGCAGCAAAGGGACAGGGCAAATCAGCTACGAGCAGTACTTC. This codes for CASSKGTGQISYEQYF.

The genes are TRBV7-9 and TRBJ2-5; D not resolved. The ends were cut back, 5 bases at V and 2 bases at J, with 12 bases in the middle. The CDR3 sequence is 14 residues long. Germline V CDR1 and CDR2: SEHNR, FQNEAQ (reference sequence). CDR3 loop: CASSVESRQETQYF. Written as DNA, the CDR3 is TGTGCCAGCAGCGTCGAAAGTCGGCAAGAGACCCAGTACTTC.

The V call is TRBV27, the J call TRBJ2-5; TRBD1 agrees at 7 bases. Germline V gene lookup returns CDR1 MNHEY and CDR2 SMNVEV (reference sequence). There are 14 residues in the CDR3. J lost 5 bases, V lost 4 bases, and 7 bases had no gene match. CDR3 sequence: CASSSIRGMETQYF. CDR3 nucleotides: TGTGCCAGCAGTTCGATCAGGGGGATGGAGACCCAGTACTTC.

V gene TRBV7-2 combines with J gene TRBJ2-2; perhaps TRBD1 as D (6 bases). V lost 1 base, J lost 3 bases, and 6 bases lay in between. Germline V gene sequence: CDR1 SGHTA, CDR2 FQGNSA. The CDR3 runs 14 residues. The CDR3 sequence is CASSLDRDTGELFF. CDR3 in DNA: TGTGCCAGCAGCTTAGACAGGGACACCGGGGAGCTGTTTTTT.

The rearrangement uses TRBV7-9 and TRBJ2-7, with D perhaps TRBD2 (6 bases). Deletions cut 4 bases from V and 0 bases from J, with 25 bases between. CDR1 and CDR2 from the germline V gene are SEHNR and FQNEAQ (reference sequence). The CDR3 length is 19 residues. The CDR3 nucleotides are TGTGCCAGCAGCTATAACACAGCCTCAGGAGGGGCTATCTCCTACGAGCAGTACTTC. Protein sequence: CASSYNTASGGAISYEQYF.

CDR3 in amino acids: CASGGRAPDYEQYF. CDR3 bases: TGTGCGTCGGGCGGGAGGGCCCCCGACTACGAGCAGTACTTC. The J gene is TRBJ2-7, the V gene TRBV28; TRBD2 matches 9 bases. There are 14 residues in the CDR3. Germline CDR1 reads MDHEN; CDR2 reads SYDVKM.

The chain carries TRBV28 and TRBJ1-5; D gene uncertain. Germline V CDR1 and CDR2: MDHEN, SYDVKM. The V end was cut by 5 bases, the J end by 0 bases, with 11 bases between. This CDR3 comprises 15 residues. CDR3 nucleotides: TGTGCCAGCAGTCCCGAAGCTTATAGCAATCAGCCCCAGCATTTT. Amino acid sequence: CASSPEAYSNQPQHF.

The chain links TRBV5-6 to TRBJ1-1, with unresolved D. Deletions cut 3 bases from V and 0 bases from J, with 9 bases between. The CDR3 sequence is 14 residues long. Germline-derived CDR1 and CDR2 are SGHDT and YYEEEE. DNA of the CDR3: TGTGCCAGCAGCTGGGAGGGTATGAACACTGAAGCTTTCTTT. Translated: CASSWEGMNTEAFF.